The entry below describes one T cell receptor (beta chain). CDR1 is SQVTM and CDR2 is ANQGSEA in the germline V gene. Losses at the gene ends were 6 bases for V and 7 bases for J; bases not matched to a gene: 9. The CDR3 loop spans 13 amino acids. Reverse transcription of about 0.45 to 1 ug RNA was carried out with random hexamers. TCRdb itself ran the immunoSEQ multiplex PCR reads through MiXCR, one entry per CDR3 protein. Here the sample spans approximately 300,000 distinct CDR3 sequences, around 89% being singletons. The data were taken from a study of CD8 T cells in Susac syndrome. From blood CD8+ and CD4+ T cells, the TCR beta chain was sequenced. While CD8+ and CD4+ T cells were isolated negatively, TEMRA cells were enriched by FACS.

The sequenced material came from CD8+ T cells from PBMCs. This sequence was found in a human donor with multiple sclerosis. The rearrangement links TRBV29-1 to TRBJ1-2, with TRBD1 matching over 9 bases. The CDR3: CSVLLTGGSGYTF. In nucleotides, the CDR3 is TGCAGCGTCCTACTCACAGGGGGCAGTGGCTACACCTTC.